This record looks at one TCR beta chain sequence and its context. This may be a read error: a much more frequent sequence differs by one nucleotide. From unsorted bulk tissue weighing roughly 17-34 mg, DNA and RNA were co-extracted. The data were taken from a study of tumor-infiltrating lymphocytes in primary liver carcinoma. V was clipped by 1 base and J by 5 bases, with 12 bases between them. Germline V gene data show CDR1 as LGHNA and CDR2 as YSLEER. The CDR3 extends over 16 amino acids. Production of TCR beta cDNA used roughly 0.55 ug total RNA together with a constant-region primer. Library construction for TCR beta comprised three nested multiplex PCR rounds performed with slightly modified ARM-PCR. Primers for the first two PCR rounds were TRBV1-TRBV30 forward primers and a C-beta reverse primer (about 9 cycles per round). TCRdb reprocessed the multiplex PCR reads with MiXCR, giving one entry per CDR3 protein. This table has fewer than 80,000 distinct CDR3 sequences, around 66% appearing once.

The receptor comes from a man aged 40-50 years with primary liver carcinoma and hepatitis B virus infection. The V gene is TRBV4-3, the J gene TRBJ1-6, with D uncertain. Sample: tumor-adjacent normal liver tissue. CDR3 nucleotide sequence: TGCGCCAGCAGCCAAGCACAAACCATCGATAATTCACCCCTCCACTTT. Translation: CASSQAQTIDNSPLHF.